The 17 T cell receptor beta chains given below trace back to one sample, sequenced in a study of blood T cell repertoires in COVID-19 (dated by TCRdb to the early 2020s). Library preparation used the immunoSEQ multiplex PCR assay. Here the immuneACCESS table is served through TCRdb, limited to in-frame sequences with V and J called. Missing clones are a known gap in these copies; in checked studies unresolved V genes cover under half, and the rest lacks a known reason. The sample has some 400,000 clones on record, about 87% of them singletons. The ten biggest clones cover under 3% of the sample. Sequencing used peripheral blood. The receptors stem from a human donor in a cohort sampled during active COVID-19.

CDR3 DNA sequence: TGTGCCACCACGACGGGAGAGACCCAGTACTTC. It specifies CATTTGETQYF. The V gene is TRBV11-2, the J gene TRBJ2-5; D not certain. The CDR3 is 11 amino acids. The germline CDR1 and CDR2 sequences are SGHAT and FQNNGV. V was trimmed by 10 bases and J by 4 bases, leaving 10 bases between them.

The V call is TRBV5-6, the J call TRBJ2-7; possible D gene TRBD2, 5 bases. The germline CDR1 and CDR2 sequences are SGHDT and YYEEEE. V was pared by 0 bases and J by 4 bases, with 8 bases between. The CDR3 length is 13 residues. The CDR3 bases are TGTGCCAGCAGCTTGGCGGGATCTTACGAGCAGTACTTC. It encodes CASSLAGSYEQYF.

CDR3: CASSFNPAGEGELFF. In DNA form, the CDR3 reads TGTGCCAGCAGCTTCAACCCAGCGGGAGAGGGGGAGCTGTTTTTT. The V and J genes are TRBV11-3 and TRBJ2-2; 8 positions match TRBD2. The CDR3 extends over 15 amino acids. The germline V gene encodes CDR1 SGHNT and CDR2 YENEEA. Unmatched junction bases numbered 8, after V lost 3 bases and J lost 8 bases.

The rearrangement joins TRBV4-1 to TRBJ1-1, with no clear D. V was cut by 0 bases and J by 4 bases, with 18 bases left in between. Germline CDR1 and CDR2: MGHRA and YSYEKL. This CDR3 is 17 amino acids long. The CDR3 DNA follows: TGCGCCAGCAGCCAAGATCTTCCCTGGCGGCTGGGCACTGAAGCTTTCTTT. It is translated as CASSQDLPWRLGTEAFF.

V and J are TRBV9 and TRBJ2-3; the match to TRBD2 covers 8 bases. Germline CDR1 and CDR2: SGDLS and YYNGEE. Unmatched junction bases numbered 5, after V lost 1 base and J lost 1 base. The length of the CDR3 is 16 residues. The CDR3: CASSVTPTSGTDTQYF. In DNA, the CDR3 is TGTGCCAGCAGCGTAACTCCGACTAGCGGCACAGATACGCAGTATTTT.

V usage is TRBV5-4 and J usage is TRBJ1-2; TRBD1 matches at 10 bases. The CDR3 runs to 17 residues. CDR1 SGHNT and CDR2 YYREEE come from the germline V gene (reference sequence). Losses at the gene ends were 0 bases for V and 0 bases for J; bases not matched to a gene: 5. The CDR3 coding sequence is TGTGCCAGCAGCTTGGCCGGGACAGGGGTCTCTAACTATGGCTACACCTTC. Amino acids: CASSLAGTGVSNYGYTF.

CDR3 residues: CASSLERVHNEQFF. The CDR3 DNA sequence: TGCGCCAGCAGCTTGGAGCGGGTTCACAATGAGCAGTTCTTC. The V gene is TRBV5-1, the J gene TRBJ2-1, with a tentative D call TRBD2 (6 bases). V lost 0 bases to trimming and J lost 5 bases, with 9 bases between them. Germline V gene lookup returns CDR1 SGHRS and CDR2 YFSETQ. The length of the CDR3 is 14 residues.

The chain recombines TRBV27 with TRBJ1-1; unclear D gene. Trimming removed 7 bases at V and 9 bases at J, with 18 bases between. Germline CDR1 is MNHEY and CDR2 is SMNVEV (reference sequence). The CDR3 length is 13 residues. This CDR3 reads CASNNWSGSQAFF. The CDR3 DNA is TGTGCCAGCAATAATTGGTCGGGTTCCCAAGCTTTCTTT.

The chain carries TRBV30 and TRBJ2-7; D is unresolved. The V and J ends lost 3 bases and 4 bases respectively, with 13 bases between them. CDR3 length: 13 amino acids. Per germline, CDR1 GTSNPN and CDR2 SVGIG (reference sequence). The CDR3 DNA is TGTGCCTGGAGCCCGAGTGGGCTATACGAGCAGTACTTC. It is translated as CAWSPSGLYEQYF.

This clone came up a few times. The gene calls are TRBV7-8 and TRBJ1-3; no definite D call. This CDR3 contains 14 residues. Germline assignment: CDR1 SGHVS and CDR2 FQNEAQ. The ends were cut back, 5 bases at V and 0 bases at J, with 8 bases in the middle. The CDR3 coding sequence is TGTGCCAGCAGCGTAACAGTCTCTGGAAACACCATATATTTT. Encoded protein: CASSVTVSGNTIYF.

There are many counts of this clone. The chain combines TRBV11-2 with TRBJ2-7; 9 nucleotides align to TRBD1. CDR3 size: 14 residues. V was pared by 1 base and J by 2 bases, with 0 bases of the junction left unmatched. Germline V gives CDR1 SGHAT, CDR2 FQNNGV. The CDR3 DNA follows: TGTGCCAGCAGCTTAGGGACAGGGGCCTACGAGCAGTACTTC. This gives the protein CASSLGTGAYEQYF.

This sequence joins TRBV5-6 and TRBJ2-1, with TRBD1 matching over 9 bases. The V and J ends lost 4 bases and 2 bases, in that order; junction bases with no gene match: 4. The CDR3 is 15 amino acids. The germline CDR1 and CDR2 sequences are SGHDT and YYEEEE. The CDR3 sequence: CASSPGQGPYNEQFF. In DNA form, the CDR3 reads TGTGCCAGCAGCCCAGGACAGGGGCCCTACAATGAGCAGTTCTTC.

This chain joins TRBV5-1 and TRBJ2-1; D possibly corresponds to TRBD2 (6 bases). CDR3 length: 19 amino acids. Looked up from germline, CDR1 is SGHRS and CDR2 is YFSETQ. V was cut by 3 bases and J by 7 bases, with 29 bases left in between. CDR3 protein: CASSSTPVGRDLFVNEQFF. CDR3 nucleotides: TGCGCCAGCAGCTCCACCCCGGTTGGGCGGGACCTTTTTGTAAATGAGCAGTTCTTC.

The J gene is TRBJ2-3, the V gene TRBV19; D may be TRBD2 (6 bases). CDR1 LNHDA and CDR2 SQIVND come from the germline V gene (reference sequence). V lost 6 bases, J lost 4 bases, and 17 bases lay in between. The length of the CDR3 is 15 residues. In nucleotides, the CDR3 is TGTGCCAGTAGCAAGGCGCCTAGCGTTCCAGATACGCAGTATTTT. It yields the protein CASSKAPSVPDTQYF.

The V gene is TRBV9, the J gene TRBJ2-2; D remains ambiguous. This CDR3 is 12 amino acids long. Looked up from germline, CDR1 is SGDLS and CDR2 is YYNGEE. The V gene lost 0 bases and the J gene lost 6 bases, with 3 bases spanning the gap. The CDR3 DNA is TGTGCCAGCAGCGTAGCGGCCGGGGAGCTGTTTTTT. Its translation: CASSVAAGELFF.

V usage is TRBV7-9 and J usage is TRBJ2-1; tentatively, D is TRBD2 (6 bases). Looked up from germline, CDR1 is SEHNR and CDR2 is FQNEAQ (reference sequence). With 11 bases removed from V and 9 bases from J, the gap between germline ends came to 14 bases. The CDR3 covers 11 residues. The CDR3 bases are TGTGCCGGGGGAACTAGCTTTGAGCAGTTCTTC. This codes for CAGGTSFEQFF.

This chain links TRBV30 with TRBJ1-1, with a weak D call TRBD1 (5 bases). Trimming removed 8 bases from V and 1 base from J, with 20 bases in between. Germline V CDR1 and CDR2: GTSNPN, SVGIG (reference sequence). This CDR3 contains 15 residues. The CDR3 sequence is CAPTIGRDRNTEAFF. CDR3 in DNA: TGTGCCCCAACCATAGGGCGGGACCGGAACACTGAAGCTTTCTTT.